The T cell receptor beta chain under discussion was sequenced for a study of blood T cells in healthy people across ages. The study, taken as a whole, reports: Both higher diversity and more naive CD4+ cells marked long-lived donors when set against aged donors.

Regarding this clonotype: The antigen is not known.

Combining a sample-barcoded 5' primer with a J-beta primer mix, a second PCR ran for roughly 7 to 11 cycles. A template-switch adaptor with 12 random nucleotides tagged each cDNA molecule. TCRdb ran MiXCR on the 5' RACE reads and lists one entry per CDR3 protein. The sample shows 700,000 or so distinct CDR3 sequences, around a fifth of them seen only once. From germline, CDR1 is DFQATT and CDR2 SNEGSKA (reference sequence). The CDR3 runs 14 residues. Trimming shortened V by 2 bases and J by 7 bases, and 14 bases separated the two germline ends. Drawing of peripheral blood yielded about 9.6 milliliters from each donor.

This receptor was taken from a man aged 70 or older in good health. This chain connects TRBV20-1 to TRBJ1-4; TRBD1 is a possible D gene (5 bases). Sequenced sample: blood. The CDR3 loop reads CSARPDGGLEKLFF. The DNA for the CDR3 is TGCAGTGCTAGACCCGACGGGGGACTTGAAAAACTGTTTTTT.